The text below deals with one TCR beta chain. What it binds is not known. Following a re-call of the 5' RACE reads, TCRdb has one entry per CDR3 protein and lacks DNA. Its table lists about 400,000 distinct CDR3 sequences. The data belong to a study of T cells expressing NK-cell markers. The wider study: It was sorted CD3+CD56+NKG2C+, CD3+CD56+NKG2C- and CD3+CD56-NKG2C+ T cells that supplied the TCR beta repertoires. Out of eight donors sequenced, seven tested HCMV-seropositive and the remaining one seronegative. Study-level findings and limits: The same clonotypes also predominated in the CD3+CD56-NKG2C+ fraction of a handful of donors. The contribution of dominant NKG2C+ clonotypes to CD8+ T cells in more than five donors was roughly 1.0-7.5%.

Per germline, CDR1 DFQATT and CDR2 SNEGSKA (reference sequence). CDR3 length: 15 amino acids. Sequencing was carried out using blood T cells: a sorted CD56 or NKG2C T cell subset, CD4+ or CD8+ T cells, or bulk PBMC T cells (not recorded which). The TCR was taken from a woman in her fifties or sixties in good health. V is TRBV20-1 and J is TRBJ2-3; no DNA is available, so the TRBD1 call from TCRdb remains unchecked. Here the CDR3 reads CSARAGTGGTDTQYF.